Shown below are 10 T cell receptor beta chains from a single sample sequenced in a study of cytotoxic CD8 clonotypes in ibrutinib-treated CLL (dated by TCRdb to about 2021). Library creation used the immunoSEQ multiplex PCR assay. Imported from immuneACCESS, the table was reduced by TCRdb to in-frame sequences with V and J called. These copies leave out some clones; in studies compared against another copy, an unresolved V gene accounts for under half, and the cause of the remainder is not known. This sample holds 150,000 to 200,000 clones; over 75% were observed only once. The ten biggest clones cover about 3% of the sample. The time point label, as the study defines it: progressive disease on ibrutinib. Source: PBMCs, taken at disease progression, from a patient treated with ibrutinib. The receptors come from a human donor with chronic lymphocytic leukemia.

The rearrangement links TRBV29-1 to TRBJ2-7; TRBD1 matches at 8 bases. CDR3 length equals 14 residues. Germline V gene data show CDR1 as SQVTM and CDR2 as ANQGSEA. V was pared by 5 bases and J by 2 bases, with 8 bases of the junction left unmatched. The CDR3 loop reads CSVTYRTGPYEQYF. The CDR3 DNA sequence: TGCAGCGTTACCTACCGGACAGGGCCCTACGAGCAGTACTTC.

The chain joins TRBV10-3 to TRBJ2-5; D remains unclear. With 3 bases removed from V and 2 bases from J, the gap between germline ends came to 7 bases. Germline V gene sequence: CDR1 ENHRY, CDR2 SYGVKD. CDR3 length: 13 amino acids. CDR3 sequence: CAISDEGQETQYF. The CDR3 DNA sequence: TGTGCCATCAGTGACGAAGGACAAGAGACCCAGTACTTC.

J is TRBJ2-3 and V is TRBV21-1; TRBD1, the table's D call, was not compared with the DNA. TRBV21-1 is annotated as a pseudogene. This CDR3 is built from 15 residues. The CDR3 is CASSKHQGFTDTQYF. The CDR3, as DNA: TGTGCCAGCAGCAAACACCAGGGTTTCACAGATACGCAGTATTTT.

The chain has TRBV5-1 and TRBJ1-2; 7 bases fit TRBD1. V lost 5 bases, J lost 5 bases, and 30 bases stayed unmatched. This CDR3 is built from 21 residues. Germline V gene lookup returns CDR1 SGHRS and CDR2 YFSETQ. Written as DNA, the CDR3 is TGCGCCAGCAGACCAGGACAGGCCCCACCAAATTATATGGCTACAGTATATGGCTACACCTTC. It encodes CASRPGQAPPNYMATVYGYTF.

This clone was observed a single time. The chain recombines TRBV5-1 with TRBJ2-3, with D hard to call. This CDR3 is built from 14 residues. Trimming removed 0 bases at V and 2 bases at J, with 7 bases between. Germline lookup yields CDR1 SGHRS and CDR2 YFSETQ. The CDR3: CASSLELNTDTQYF. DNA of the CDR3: TGCGCCAGCAGCTTGGAGCTAAACACAGATACGCAGTATTTT.

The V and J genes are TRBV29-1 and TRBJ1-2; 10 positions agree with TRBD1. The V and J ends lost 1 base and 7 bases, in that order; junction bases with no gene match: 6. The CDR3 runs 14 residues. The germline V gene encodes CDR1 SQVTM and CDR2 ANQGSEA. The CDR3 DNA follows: TGCAGCGTTGAAGGCGACAGGGGGCGCGGTGGCTACACCTTC. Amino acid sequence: CSVEGDRGRGGYTF.

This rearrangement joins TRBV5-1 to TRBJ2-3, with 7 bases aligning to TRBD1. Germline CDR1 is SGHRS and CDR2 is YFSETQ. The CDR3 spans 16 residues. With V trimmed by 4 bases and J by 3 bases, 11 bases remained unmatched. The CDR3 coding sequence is TGCGCCAGCAGCCCCGGGACAGAAAGAGGGACAGATACGCAGTATTTT. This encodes CASSPGTERGTDTQYF. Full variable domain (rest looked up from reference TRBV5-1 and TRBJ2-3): KAGVTQTPRYLIKTRGQQVTLSCSPISGHRSVSWYQQTPGQGLQFLFEYFSETQRNKGNFPGRFSGRQFSNSRSEMNVSTLELGDSALYLCASSPGTERGTDTQYFGPGTRLTVL.

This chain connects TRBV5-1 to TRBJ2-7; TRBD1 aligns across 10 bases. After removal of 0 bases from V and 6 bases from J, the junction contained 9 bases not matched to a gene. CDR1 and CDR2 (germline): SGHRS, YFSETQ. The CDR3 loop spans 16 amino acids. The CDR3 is CASSLAPGTGVREQYF. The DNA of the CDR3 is TGCGCCAGCAGCTTGGCCCCGGGGACAGGGGTTCGCGAGCAGTACTTC.

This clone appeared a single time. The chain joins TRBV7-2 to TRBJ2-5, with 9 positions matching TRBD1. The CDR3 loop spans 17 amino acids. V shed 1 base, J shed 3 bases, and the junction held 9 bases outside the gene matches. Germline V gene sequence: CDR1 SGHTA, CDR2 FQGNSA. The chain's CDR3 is CASSLGAGQGLEETQYF. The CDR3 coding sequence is TGTGCCAGCAGCTTAGGCGCGGGACAGGGTCTGGAAGAGACCCAGTACTTC.

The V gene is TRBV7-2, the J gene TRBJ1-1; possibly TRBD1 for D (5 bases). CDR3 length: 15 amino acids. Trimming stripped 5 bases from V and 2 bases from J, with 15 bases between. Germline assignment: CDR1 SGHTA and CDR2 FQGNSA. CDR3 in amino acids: CASSKNSGLNTEAFF. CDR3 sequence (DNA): TGTGCCAGCAGCAAAAATTCAGGGCTAAACACTGAAGCTTTCTTT.